The source of this T cell receptor (beta chain) is a study of T cells in Graves' hyperthyroidism and ophthalmopathy. Study context: Peripheral blood was collected at initial diagnosis, before any treatment.

Points from the study as a whole: By a 13 V-J model, ophthalmopathy was set apart from stable hyperthyroidism.

Lactation, pregnancy, other autoimmune disease or uncontrolled infection excluded patients. The PBMCs had their origin in 10 ml of fresh peripheral blood. This CDR3 region has 14 residues. The germline CDR1 and CDR2 sequences are MGHRA and YSYEKL. V was clipped by 1 base and J by 6 bases; unmatched bases: 6. Amplification of TCR beta CDR3 regions used RNA as the template. In the first-round RT-PCR of the TCR CDR3, the HTBI primer set was used. TCRdb re-analysed the multiplex PCR reads in MiXCR, keeping a single row per CDR3 protein. The data contain approximately 690,000 distinct CDR3 sequences, around 20% of them singletons. In this sample, this clonotype turned up a few times. Its antigen remains unknown.

This clonotype originated in a man under 40 with Graves' ophthalmopathy. This chain uses TRBV4-1 with TRBJ2-7; the match to TRBD1 covers 7 bases. Sequencing used blood. CDR3: CASSQAGGFGEQYF. As DNA, the CDR3 is TGCGCCAGCAGCCAAGCAGGGGGTTTTGGCGAGCAGTACTTC.